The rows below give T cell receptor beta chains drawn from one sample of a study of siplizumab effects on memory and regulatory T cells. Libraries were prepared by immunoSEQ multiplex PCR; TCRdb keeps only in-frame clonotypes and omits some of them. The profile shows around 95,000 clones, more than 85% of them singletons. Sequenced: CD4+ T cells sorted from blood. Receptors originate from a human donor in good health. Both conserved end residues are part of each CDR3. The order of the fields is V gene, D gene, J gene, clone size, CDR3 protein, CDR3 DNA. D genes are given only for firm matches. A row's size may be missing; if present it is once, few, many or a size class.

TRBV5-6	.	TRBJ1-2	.	CASTFGRLYGYTF	TGTGCCAGCACCTTTGGTCGTCTCTATGGCTACACCTTC
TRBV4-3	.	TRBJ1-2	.	CASSLRDRVNYGYTF	TGCGCCAGCAGCCTCCGGGACCGAGTTAACTATGGCTACACCTTC
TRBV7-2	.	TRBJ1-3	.	CASSLKGAVGNTIYF	TGTGCCAGCAGCTTAAAGGGAGCAGTAGGAAACACCATATATTTT
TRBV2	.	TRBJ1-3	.	CASRRYFSGNTIYF	TGTGCCAGCAGACGCTACTTCTCTGGAAACACCATATATTTT
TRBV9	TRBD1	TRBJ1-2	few	CASSAFGTGGGYTF	TGTGCCAGCAGCGCCTTCGGGACAGGGGGCGGCTACACCTTC
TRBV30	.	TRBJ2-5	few	CAWRDIQETQYF	TGTGCCTGGAGGGACATCCAAGAGACCCAGTACTTC
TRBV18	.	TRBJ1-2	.	CASSPVGAILGGYTF	TGTGCCAGCTCACCGGTCGGGGCCATCTTGGGTGGCTACACCTTC
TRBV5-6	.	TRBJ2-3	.	CASSPATRVSTDTQYF	TGTGCCAGCAGCCCGGCCACCAGGGTAAGCACAGATACGCAGTATTTT
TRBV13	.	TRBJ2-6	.	CASIGRQGTNVLTF	TGTGCCAGCATCGGGAGACAGGGAACCAACGTCCTGACTTTC
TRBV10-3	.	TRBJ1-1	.	CAISDIMASEAFF	TGTGCCATCAGTGATATTATGGCTAGTGAAGCTTTCTTT
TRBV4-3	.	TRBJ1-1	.	CASSQERLKNTEAFF	TGCGCCAGCAGCCAAGAAAGGCTGAAAAACACTGAAGCTTTCTTT
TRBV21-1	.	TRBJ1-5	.	CASRKREGGQPQHF	TGTGCCAGCAGGAAAAGAGAGGGTGGTCAGCCCCAGCATTTT
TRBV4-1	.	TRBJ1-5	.	CASSPLGDFRTDYQPQHF	TGCGCCAGCAGCCCCCTAGGGGATTTCCGGACAGACTATCAGCCCCAGCATTTT
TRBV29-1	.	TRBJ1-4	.	CSVGHTNEKLFF	TGCAGCGTTGGGCATACTAATGAAAAACTGTTTTTT
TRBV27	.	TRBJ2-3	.	CASSFLSRTDTQYF	TGTGCCAGCAGTTTTTTGTCTCGCACAGATACGCAGTATTTT
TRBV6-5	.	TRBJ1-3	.	CASSYRGSGNTIYF	TGTGCCAGCAGTTACCGGGGGAGCGGAAACACCATATATTTT
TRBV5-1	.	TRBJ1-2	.	CASSLDGSPVDYGYTF	TGCGCCAGCAGCTTGGACGGATCCCCAGTGGACTATGGCTACACCTTC
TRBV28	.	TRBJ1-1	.	CASSGNTEAFF	TGTGCCAGCAGCGGTAACACTGAAGCTTTCTTT
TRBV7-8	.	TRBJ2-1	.	CASSLSSGEQFF	TGTGCCAGCAGCTTATCGTCGGGTGAGCAGTTCTTC
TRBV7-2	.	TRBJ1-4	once	CASSPRYREVREKLFF	TGTGCCAGCAGCCCGCGATACAGGGAGGTCAGGGAAAAACTGTTTTTT
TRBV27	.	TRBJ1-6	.	CASSFSGGHNSPLHF	TGTGCCAGCAGTTTCTCTGGGGGGCATAATTCACCCCTCCACTTT
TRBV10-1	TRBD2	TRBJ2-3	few	CASNPSPGLAPDTQYF	TGCGCCAGCAACCCTTCTCCGGGACTAGCACCAGATACGCAGTATTTT
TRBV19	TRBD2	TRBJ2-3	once	CASSTTSGGATDTQYF	TGTGCCAGTAGTACTACTAGCGGGGGGGCGACAGATACGCAGTATTTT
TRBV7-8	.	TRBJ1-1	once	CASSSMGMGAFF	TGTGCCAGCAGCTCCATGGGGATGGGAGCTTTCTTT
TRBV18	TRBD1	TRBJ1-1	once	CASSPYVGGQMNTEAFF	TGTGCCAGCTCACCTTACGTCGGGGGACAGATGAACACTGAAGCTTTCTTT
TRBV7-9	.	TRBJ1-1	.	CASSLVKSASEAFF	TGTGCCAGCAGCTTAGTCAAATCAGCCTCAGAAGCTTTCTTT
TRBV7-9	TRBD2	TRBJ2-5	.	CASSSERGGETQYF	TGTGCCAGCAGCTCAGAGCGGGGGGGAGAGACCCAGTACTTC
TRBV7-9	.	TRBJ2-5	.	CASSLLGQSETQYF	TGTGCCAGCAGCTTACTCGGACAGTCAGAGACCCAGTACTTC
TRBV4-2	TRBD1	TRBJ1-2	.	CASSQGGQGFYGYTF	TGTGCCAGCAGCCAAGGCGGACAGGGCTTCTATGGCTACACCTTC
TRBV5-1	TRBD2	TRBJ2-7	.	CASSLAGTSGGSYEQYF	TGCGCCAGCAGCTTGGCGGGGACTAGCGGGGGGAGCTACGAGCAGTACTTC
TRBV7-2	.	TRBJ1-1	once	CASSLQGRTEAFF	TGTGCCAGCAGCCTTCAGGGTAGGACTGAAGCTTTCTTT